This T cell receptor (beta chain) was captured in a study of CD8+CD57+ T cells in acquired aplastic anemia. Per the germline V gene, CDR1 is SGHVS and CDR2 is FQNEAQ. The CDR3 totals 15 residues. The V gene end was trimmed by 5 bases and the J gene end by 2 bases; junction bases not matched to a gene: 5. Genomic DNA acted as the template from which TCR beta VDJ combination and CDR3 sequence profiling were carried out. MiXCR, run by TCRdb on the reads, gives a single entry per CDR3 protein. The sample lists roughly 58,000 distinct CDR3 sequences, about 50% seen once, with about 2.5% in the top ten. The genes are TRBV7-8 and TRBJ2-1, with 8 bases fitting TRBD2. This receptor was obtained from a human donor in good health, serving as a control. What was sequenced was sorted CD4+, CD8+, or CD8+CD57+ T cells (not recorded which) from PBMCs. Here the CDR3 DNA reads TGTGCCAGCAGCCCGCGGGGGGCCGCCTACAATGAGCAGTTCTTC. It codes for CASSPRGAAYNEQFF.